This T cell receptor (beta chain) was documented in a study of T-cell reconstitution after alpha-beta-depleted transplantation in children (dated by TCRdb to between 2015 and 2016). Notes on the research overall: T-cell immune reconstitution after TCRalphabeta/CD19-depleted allogeneic hematopoietic cell transplantation in children was quantitatively tracked in the study by means of TCR repertoire profiling. Overall study results and their limits: In some patients, the high TCRbeta diversity seen at day 60 was put down to recipient T cells and intrathymic progenitors that had survived conditioning. Apparently early alphabetaT-cell count recovery about two months after transplant reportedly relied on only several hundred rapidly expanded clones derived from non-depleted graft cells. Over subsequent months, a decline in hyperexpanded clone frequencies was noted, and after one year, T-cell counts and TCRbeta diversity were mostly ascribed to newly produced T cells.

This clonotype was recorded many times. The antigen this receptor binds is unknown. Per-base quality was not reported, and no clone a single base away is much larger than it. This specimen's treatment or condition label, interpreted: allogeneic hematopoietic cell transplantation with graft depleted of TCRalphabeta T cells and CD19 B cells. The transplant recipients were children given TCRalphabeta/CD19-depleted allogeneic hematopoietic cell grafts. Library preparation used PCR. The listed sequencing device is Illumina HiSeq 2500. To normalize quantification of the TCRbeta repertoire, the TCR libraries were built with molecular barcoding that relied on unique molecular identifiers. The raw public reads went through TCRdb reprocessing: fastp at Q25, MiXCR clone calling, in-frame beta chains kept. CDR3 protein duplicates are merged, each entry listing the most common genes and DNA. The sample table shows under 850,000 distinct CDR3 sequences, and roughly 13% are seen once. The ten largest clones capture roughly 0.77% of the sample.

Its CDR3 holds 15 amino acids, cysteine through phenylalanine. Only the CDR3 part of the read is kept: 45 bases, read in frame from the first base. Germline trimming: 6 bases from V, 3 bases from J; junction bases outside gene matches: 9. Via the germline V gene, CDR1 is SGHRS and CDR2 YFSETQ. Sample: PBMCs, taken before TCRalphabeta/CD19-depleted stem cell transplant. The chain uses TRBV5-1 and TRBJ2-1, and 7 junction bases match TRBD2. This clonotype was obtained from a girl aged 2 to 9 with congenital amegakaryocytic thrombocytopenia, due to receive a stem cell transplant. The CDR3 amino acid sequence is: CASTRKTGGYNEQFF. The DNA sequence is TGCGCCAGCACCCGAAAAACGGGAGGCTACAATGAGCAGTTCTTC. Reference TRBV5-1 and TRBJ2-1 proteins supply the regions before and after the CDR3; the full variable domain is: KAGVTQTPRYLIKTRGQQVTLSCSPISGHRSVSWYQQTPGQGLQFLFEYFSETQRNKGNFPGRFSGRQFSNSRSEMNVSTLELGDSALYLCASTRKTGGYNEQFFGPGTRLTVL.